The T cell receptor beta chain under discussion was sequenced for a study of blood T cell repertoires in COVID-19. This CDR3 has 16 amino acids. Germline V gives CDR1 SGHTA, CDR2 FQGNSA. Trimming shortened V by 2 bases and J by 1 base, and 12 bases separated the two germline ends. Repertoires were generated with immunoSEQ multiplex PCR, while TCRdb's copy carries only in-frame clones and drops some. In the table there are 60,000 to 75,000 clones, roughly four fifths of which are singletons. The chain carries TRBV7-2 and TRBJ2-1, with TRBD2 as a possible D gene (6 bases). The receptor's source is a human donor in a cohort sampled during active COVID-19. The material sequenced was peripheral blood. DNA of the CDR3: TGTGCCAGCAGCTTATGGGGTGGGAGGTCCTACAATGAGCAGTTCTTC. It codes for CASSLWGGRSYNEQFF.